Here is one T cell receptor (beta chain) with its context. This specimen comes from a study of blood T cell repertoires in COVID-19. Study context: From T cells, B-cell-depleted T cells, or PBMCs came the material, which was cDNA or gDNA.

Germline CDR1 is SGHTA and CDR2 is FQGNSA. The CDR3 is 15 residues long. With 3 bases clipped from V and 6 bases from J, the junction kept 5 bases outside the gene matches. Using immunoSEQ multiplex PCR, the repertoire was profiled, and TCRdb retains in-frame clones only, with some absent. This sample has about 150,000 clones, with 84% found just once. The TCR was taken from a woman between 50 and 59 years old with acute or convalescent COVID-19. Input material: peripheral blood. V gene TRBV7-2 combines with J gene TRBJ2-2; TRBD1 agrees at 9 bases. The CDR3 nucleotides read TGTGCCAGCAGCTTTCAACAGGGGGCGGCCGGGGAGCTGTTTTTT. This translates into CASSFQQGAAGELFF.